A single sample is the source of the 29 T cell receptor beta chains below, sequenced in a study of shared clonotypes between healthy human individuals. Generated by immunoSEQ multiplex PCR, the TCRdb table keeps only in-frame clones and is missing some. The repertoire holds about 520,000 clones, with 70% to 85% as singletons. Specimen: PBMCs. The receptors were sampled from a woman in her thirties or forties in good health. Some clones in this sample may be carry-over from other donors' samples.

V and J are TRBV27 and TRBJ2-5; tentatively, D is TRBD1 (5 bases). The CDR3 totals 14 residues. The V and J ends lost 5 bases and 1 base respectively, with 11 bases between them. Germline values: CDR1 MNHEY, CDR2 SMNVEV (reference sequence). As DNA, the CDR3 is TGTGCCAGCAGTCGAAAGGGGTCCCAAGAGACCCAGTACTTC. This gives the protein CASSRKGSQETQYF.

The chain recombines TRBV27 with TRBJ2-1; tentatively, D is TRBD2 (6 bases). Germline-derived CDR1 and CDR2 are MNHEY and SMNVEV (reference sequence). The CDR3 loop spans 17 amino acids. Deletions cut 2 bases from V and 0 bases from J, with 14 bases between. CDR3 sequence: CASSLRTSISSYNEQFF. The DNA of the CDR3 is TGTGCCAGCAGTTTACGAACTAGCATTAGCTCCTACAATGAGCAGTTCTTC.

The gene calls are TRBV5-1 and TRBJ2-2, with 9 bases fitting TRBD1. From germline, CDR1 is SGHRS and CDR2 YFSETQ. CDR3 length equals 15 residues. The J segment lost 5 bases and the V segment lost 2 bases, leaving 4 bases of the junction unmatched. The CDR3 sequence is CASSLPDRGTGELFF. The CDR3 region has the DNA TGCGCCAGCAGCTTACCTGACAGGGGGACCGGGGAGCTGTTTTTT.

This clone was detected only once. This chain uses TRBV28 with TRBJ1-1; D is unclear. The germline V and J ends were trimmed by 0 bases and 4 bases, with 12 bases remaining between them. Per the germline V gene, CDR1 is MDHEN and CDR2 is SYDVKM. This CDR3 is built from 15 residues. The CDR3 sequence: CASSLWAGTGTEAFF. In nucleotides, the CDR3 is TGTGCCAGCAGTTTATGGGCAGGCACGGGCACTGAAGCTTTCTTT.

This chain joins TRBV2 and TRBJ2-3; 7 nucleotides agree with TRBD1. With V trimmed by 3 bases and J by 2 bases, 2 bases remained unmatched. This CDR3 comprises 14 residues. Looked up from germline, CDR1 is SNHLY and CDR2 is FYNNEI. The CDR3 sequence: CASSDRGFTDTQYF. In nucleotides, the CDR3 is TGTGCCAGCAGTGACAGGGGGTTCACAGATACGCAGTATTTT.

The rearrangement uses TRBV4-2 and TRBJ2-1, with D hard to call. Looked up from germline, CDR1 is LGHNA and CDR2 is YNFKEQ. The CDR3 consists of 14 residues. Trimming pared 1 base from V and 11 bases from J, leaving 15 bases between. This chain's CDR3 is CASSQAGPMAQQFF. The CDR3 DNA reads TGTGCCAGCAGCCAAGCAGGCCCCATGGCCCAGCAGTTCTTC.

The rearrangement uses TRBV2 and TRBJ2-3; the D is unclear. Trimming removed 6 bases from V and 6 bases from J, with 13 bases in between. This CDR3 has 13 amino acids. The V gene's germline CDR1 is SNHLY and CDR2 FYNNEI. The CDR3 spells CASRASLGDTQYF. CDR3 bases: TGTGCCAGCAGAGCGTCTCTGGGGGATACGCAGTATTTT.

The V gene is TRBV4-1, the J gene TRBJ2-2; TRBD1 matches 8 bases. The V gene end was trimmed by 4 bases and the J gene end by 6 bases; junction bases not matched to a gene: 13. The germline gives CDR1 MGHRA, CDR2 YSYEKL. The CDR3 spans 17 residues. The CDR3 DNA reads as TGCGCCAGCAGCCGAGATACGACAGGGGCCCCTGCCGGGGAGCTGTTTTTT. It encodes CASSRDTTGAPAGELFF.

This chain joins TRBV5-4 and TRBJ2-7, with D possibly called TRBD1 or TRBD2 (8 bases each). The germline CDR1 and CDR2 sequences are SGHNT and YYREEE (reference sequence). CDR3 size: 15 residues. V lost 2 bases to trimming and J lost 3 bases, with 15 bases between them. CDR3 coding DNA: TGTGCCAGCAGCTTACAGGGGGGACTAGACTACGAGCAGTACTTC. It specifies CASSLQGGLDYEQYF.

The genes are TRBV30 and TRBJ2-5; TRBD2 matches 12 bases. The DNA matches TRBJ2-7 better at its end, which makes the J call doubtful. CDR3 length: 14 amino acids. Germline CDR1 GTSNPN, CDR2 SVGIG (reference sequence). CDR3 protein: CAWSGLAGTYEQYF. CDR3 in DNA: TGTGCCTGGAGCGGACTAGCGGGAACCTACGAGCAGTACTTC.

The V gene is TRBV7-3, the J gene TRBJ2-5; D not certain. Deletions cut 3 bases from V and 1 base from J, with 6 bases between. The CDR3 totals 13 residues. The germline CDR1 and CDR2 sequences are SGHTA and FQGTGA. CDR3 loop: CASSFRVQETQYF. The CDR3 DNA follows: TGTGCCAGCAGCTTTAGGGTCCAAGAGACCCAGTACTTC.

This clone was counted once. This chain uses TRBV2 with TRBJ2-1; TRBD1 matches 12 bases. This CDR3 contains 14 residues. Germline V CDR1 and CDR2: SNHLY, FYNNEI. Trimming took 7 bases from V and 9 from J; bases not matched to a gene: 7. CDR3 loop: CASTTGTGGLEQFF. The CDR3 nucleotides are TGTGCCAGCACCACCGGGACAGGGGGCCTTGAGCAGTTCTTC.

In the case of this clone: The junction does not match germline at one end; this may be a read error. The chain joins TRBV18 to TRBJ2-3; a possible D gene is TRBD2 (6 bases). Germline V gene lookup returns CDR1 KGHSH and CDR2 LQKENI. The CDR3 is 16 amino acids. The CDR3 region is CASSPPSGVRTDTQYF. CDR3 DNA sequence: TGTGCCAGCTCACCACCGTCGGGAGTTCGTACAGATACGCAGTACTTT.

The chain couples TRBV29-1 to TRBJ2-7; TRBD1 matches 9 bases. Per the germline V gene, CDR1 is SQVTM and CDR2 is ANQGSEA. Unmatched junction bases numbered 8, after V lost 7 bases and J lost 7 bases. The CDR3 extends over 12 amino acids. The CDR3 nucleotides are TGCAGCGCATCCGGGACAGGGTATGAGCAGTACTTC. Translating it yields CSASGTGYEQYF.

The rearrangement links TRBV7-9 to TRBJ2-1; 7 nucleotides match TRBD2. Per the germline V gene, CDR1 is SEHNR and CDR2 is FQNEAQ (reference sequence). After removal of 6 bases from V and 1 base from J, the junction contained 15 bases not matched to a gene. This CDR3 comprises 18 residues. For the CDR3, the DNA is TGTGCCAGCAGACACCCCGTAAGGACTAGAGGGTCCTACAATGAGCAGTTCTTC. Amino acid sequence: CASRHPVRTRGSYNEQFF.

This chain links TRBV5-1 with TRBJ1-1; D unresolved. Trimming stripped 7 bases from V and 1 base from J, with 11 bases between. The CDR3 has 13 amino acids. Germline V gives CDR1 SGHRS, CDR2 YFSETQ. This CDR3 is CASRPRENTEAFF. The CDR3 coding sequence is TGCGCCAGCCGACCAAGGGAGAACACTGAAGCTTTCTTT.

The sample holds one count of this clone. In DNA form, the CDR3 reads TGTGCCAGCAGCCCCTCTAGCGGGAGTCGCAATGAGCAGTTCTTC. Translation gives CASSPSSGSRNEQFF. The chain links TRBV27 to TRBJ2-1; the match to TRBD2 covers 10 bases. CDR1 and CDR2 from the germline V gene are MNHEY and SMNVEV (reference sequence). The CDR3 loop spans 15 amino acids. The junction had 8 bases not matched to a gene; V was cut back by 6 bases and J by 6 bases.

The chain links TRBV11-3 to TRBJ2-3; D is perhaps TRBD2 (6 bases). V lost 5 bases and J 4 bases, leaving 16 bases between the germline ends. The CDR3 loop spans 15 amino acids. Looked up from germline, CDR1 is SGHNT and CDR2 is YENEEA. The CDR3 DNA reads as TGTGCCAGCAGCCCGGGAGTACGGGGCGCAGATACGCAGTATTTT. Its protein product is CASSPGVRGADTQYF.

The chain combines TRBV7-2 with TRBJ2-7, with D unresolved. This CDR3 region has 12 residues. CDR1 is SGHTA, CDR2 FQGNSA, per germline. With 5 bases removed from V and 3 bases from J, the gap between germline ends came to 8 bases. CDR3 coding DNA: TGTGCCAGCAGCCCGCCCAACTACGAGCAGTACTTC. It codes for CASSPPNYEQYF.

The DNA of the CDR3 is TGTGCCAGCAGAAGAACAGGTAGCAATGAGCAGTTCTTC. It codes for CASRRTGSNEQFF. The chain combines TRBV6-1 with TRBJ2-1; tentatively, D is TRBD1 (5 bases). V was shortened by 6 bases and J by 6 bases, with 12 bases between the two germline ends. CDR1 and CDR2 from the germline V gene are MNHNS and SASEGT. The CDR3 is 13 residues long.

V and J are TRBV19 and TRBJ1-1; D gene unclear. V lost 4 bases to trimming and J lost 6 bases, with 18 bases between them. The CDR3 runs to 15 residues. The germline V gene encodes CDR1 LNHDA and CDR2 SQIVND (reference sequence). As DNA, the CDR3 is TGTGCCAGTAGTACCCCTCGGGCAGTTAACTCTGAAGCTTTCTTT. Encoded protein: CASSTPRAVNSEAFF. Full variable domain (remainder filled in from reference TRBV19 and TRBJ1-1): DGGITQSPKYLFRKEGQNVTLSCEQNLNHDAMYWYRQDPGQGLRLIYYSQIVNDFQKGDIAEGYSVSREKKESFPLTVTSAQKNPTAFYLCASSTPRAVNSEAFFGQGTRLTVV.

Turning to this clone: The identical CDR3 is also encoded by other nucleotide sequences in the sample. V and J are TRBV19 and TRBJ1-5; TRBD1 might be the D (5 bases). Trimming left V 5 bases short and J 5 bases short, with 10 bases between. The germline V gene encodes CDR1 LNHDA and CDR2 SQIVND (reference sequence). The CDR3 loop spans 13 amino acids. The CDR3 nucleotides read TGTGCCAGTAGTGAGGGGAGGGATCAGCCCCAGCATTTT. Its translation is CASSEGRDQPQHF. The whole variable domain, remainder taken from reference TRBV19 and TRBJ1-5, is DGGITQSPKYLFRKEGQNVTLSCEQNLNHDAMYWYRQDPGQGLRLIYYSQIVNDFQKGDIAEGYSVSREKKESFPLTVTSAQKNPTAFYLCASSEGRDQPQHFGDGTRLSIL.

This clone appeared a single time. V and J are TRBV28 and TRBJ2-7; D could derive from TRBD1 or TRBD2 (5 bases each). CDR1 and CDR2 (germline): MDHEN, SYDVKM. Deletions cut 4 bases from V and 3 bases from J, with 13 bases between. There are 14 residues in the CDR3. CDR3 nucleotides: TGTGCCAGCAGTTCCCCCGGGACGTTCTACGAGCAGTACTTC. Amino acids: CASSSPGTFYEQYF. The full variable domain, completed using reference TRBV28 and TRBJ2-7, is DVKVTQSSRYLVKRTGEKVFLECVQDMDHENMFWYRQDPGLGLRLIYFSYDVKMKEKGDIPEGYSVSREKKERFSLILESASTNQTSMYLCASSSPGTFYEQYFGPGTRLTVT.

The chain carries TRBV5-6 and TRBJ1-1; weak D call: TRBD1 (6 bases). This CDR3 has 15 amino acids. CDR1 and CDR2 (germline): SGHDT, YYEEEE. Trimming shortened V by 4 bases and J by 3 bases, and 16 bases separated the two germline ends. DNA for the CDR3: TGTGCCAGCAGCACCCCAGGGGAGGGTCACACTGAAGCTTTCTTT. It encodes CASSTPGEGHTEAFF.

The CDR3: CASIPAGTRGELFF. CDR3 bases: TGTGCCAGCATCCCGGCAGGGACGAGGGGGGAGCTGTTTTTT. The rearrangement links TRBV7-6 to TRBJ2-2; D assignment may be TRBD1 or TRBD2 (5 bases each). The CDR3 is 14 residues long. Between the trimmed V and J ends, which lost 7 bases and 8 bases, there was a span of 17 bases. Germline-derived CDR1 and CDR2 are SGHVS and FNYEAQ. The entire variable domain, with the rest obtained from reference TRBV7-6 and TRBJ2-2, is as follows: GAGVSQSPRYKVTKRGQDVALRCDPISGHVSLYWYRQALGQGPEFLTYFNYEAQQDKSGLPNDRFSAERPEGSISTLTIQRTEQRDSAMYRCASIPAGTRGELFFGEGSRLTVL.

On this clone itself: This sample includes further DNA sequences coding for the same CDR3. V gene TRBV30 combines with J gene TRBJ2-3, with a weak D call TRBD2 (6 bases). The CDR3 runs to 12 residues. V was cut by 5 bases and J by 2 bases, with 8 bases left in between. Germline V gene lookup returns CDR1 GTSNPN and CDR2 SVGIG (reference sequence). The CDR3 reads CAWGGSTDTQYF. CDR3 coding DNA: TGTGCCTGGGGGGGGTCCACAGATACGCAGTATTTT.

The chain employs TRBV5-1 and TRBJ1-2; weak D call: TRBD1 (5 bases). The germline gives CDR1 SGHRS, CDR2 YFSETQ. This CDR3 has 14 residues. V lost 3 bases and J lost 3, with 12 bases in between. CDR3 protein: CASSSGTQDYGYTF. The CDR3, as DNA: TGCGCCAGCAGCTCGGGGACGCAGGACTATGGCTACACCTTC.

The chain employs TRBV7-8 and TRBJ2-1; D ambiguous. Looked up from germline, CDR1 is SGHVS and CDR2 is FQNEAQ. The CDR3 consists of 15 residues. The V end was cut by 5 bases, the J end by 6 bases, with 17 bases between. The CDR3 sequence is CASSLSRVRLNEQFF. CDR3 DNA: TGTGCCAGCAGCCTCTCTAGAGTAAGGCTCAATGAGCAGTTCTTC.

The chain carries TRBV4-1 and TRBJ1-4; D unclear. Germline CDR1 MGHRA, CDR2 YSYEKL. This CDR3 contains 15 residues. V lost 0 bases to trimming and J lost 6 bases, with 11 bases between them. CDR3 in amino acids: CASSQDGRSYEKLFF. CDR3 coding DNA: TGCGCCAGCAGCCAAGATGGACGGAGTTATGAAAAACTGTTTTTT.